The subject of this entry is one TCR beta chain. In the original analysis: Estimates of nucleated cell counts were drawn from the amplification of reference gene primers. This table comes from immunoSEQ multiplex PCR, and its TCRdb copy is limited to in-frame clones, with some not included. Clone size and V and J calls were adopted from that table, with D and trimming inferred from the DNA. The sample holds 250,000 to 350,000 clones, about four fifths seen once. There are 16 residues in the CDR3. CDR1 is MNHNS and CDR2 is SASEGT in the germline V gene. J was trimmed by 3 bases and V by 4 bases; bases with no gene match: 7. These data belong to a study of blood T cell repertoires in COVID-19.

The sequence was collected from a human donor with COVID-19, enrolled during active disease. The donor label of this sample is uncertain. Sequencing was carried out using peripheral blood. The rearrangement joins TRBV6-1 to TRBJ1-1; 11 positions match TRBD1. CDR3 region: CASSAGQGARDTEAFF. The CDR3 DNA reads TGTGCCAGCAGTGCAGGACAGGGGGCGCGGGACACTGAAGCTTTCTTT.